One and the same sample provided the 14 T cell receptor beta chains below, sequenced in a study of CD8 T cells in ankylosing spondylitis. From the 5' RACE reads, TCRdb called clonotypes with MiXCR, one entry per CDR3 protein. Here the sample spans some 250,000 distinct CDR3 sequences, approximately 9% being singletons. Sequencing was done on a sample of blood, either unsorted or a sorted T cell fraction (not recorded which). The receptors originated from a male donor with ankylosing spondylitis or in good health (not recorded which).

This clonotype occurred many times. The genes are TRBV12-5 and TRBJ1-5, with 7 bases identical to TRBD1. V was pared by 3 bases and J by 5 bases, with 1 base of the junction left unmatched. CDR1 is LGHNT, CDR2 FRNRAP, per germline. The CDR3 is 13 amino acids. CDR3 nucleotides: TGTGCTAGTGGTTTAGGGGGCCATCAGCCCCAGCATTTT. As protein: CASGLGGHQPQHF. Together with reference TRBV12-5 and TRBJ1-5, the CDR3 gives the full variable domain: DARVTQTPRHKVTEMGQEVTMRCQPILGHNTVFWYRQTMMQGLELLAYFRNRAPLDDSGMPKDRFSAEMPDATLATLKIQPSEPRDSAVYFCASGLGGHQPQHFGDGTRLSIL.

The sample holds a few counts of this clonotype. The chain uses TRBV12-5 and TRBJ1-5; D is perhaps TRBD1 (6 bases). The germline V and J ends were trimmed by 3 bases and 3 bases, with 9 bases remaining between them. Germline V gene lookup returns CDR1 LGHNT and CDR2 FRNRAP. The CDR3 covers 14 residues. DNA of the CDR3: TGTGCTAGTGGTTTTTCAGGGGCCAATCAGCCCCAGCATTTT. Its translation: CASGFSGANQPQHF.

This clonotype was recorded a few times. The V gene is TRBV20-1, the J gene TRBJ1-2, with D possibly being TRBD1 (6 bases). The V gene lost 6 bases and the J gene lost 4 bases, with 15 bases spanning the gap. From germline, CDR1 is DFQATT and CDR2 SNEGSKA (reference sequence). This CDR3 spans 13 amino acids. The CDR3 DNA follows: TGCAGTGCAATTAGGACAGCGAGCTATGGCTACACCTTC. Translation gives CSAIRTASYGYTF.

This clonotype showed up many times. For the CDR3, the DNA is TGTGCCAGCAGCTTCTGGGACAGGGACTACGAGCAGTACTTC. The encoded protein is CASSFWDRDYEQYF. The chain recombines TRBV7-9 with TRBJ2-7; 9 nucleotides align to TRBD1. The CDR3 runs 14 residues. Per the germline V gene, CDR1 is SEHNR and CDR2 is FQNEAQ (reference sequence). Germline trimming cut 3 bases from V and 3 bases from J; bases unmatched to any gene: 3.

This clonotype was picked up many times. This chain connects TRBV5-5 to TRBJ1-5; D not certain. The V gene lost 4 bases and the J gene lost 3 bases, with 11 bases spanning the gap. CDR3 size: 14 residues. Germline assignment: CDR1 SGHKS and CDR2 YYEKEE (reference sequence). The CDR3 nucleotides are TGTGCCAGCAGCAAAGAACCGCTCAATCAGCCCCAGCATTTT. Translated, it gives CASSKEPLNQPQHF.

J is TRBJ1-4 and V is TRBV30; a weak D match, TRBD1 (5 bases). The germline V gene has CDR1 GTSNPN and CDR2 SVGIG (reference sequence). Trimming left V 6 bases short and J 8 bases short, with 13 bases between. This CDR3 comprises 12 residues. CDR3 sequence reads: CACAGGWEKLFF. The CDR3 DNA is TGTGCCTGTGCCGGGGGTTGGGAAAAACTGTTTTTT. Variable domain in full (rest from reference TRBV30 and TRBJ1-4): SQTIHQWPATLVQPVGSPLSLECTVEGTSNPNLYWYRQAAGRGLQLLFYSVGIGQISSEVPQNLSASRPQDRQFILSSKKLLLSDSGFYLCACAGGWEKLFFGSGTQLSVL.

This clonotype has ten or more counts. The chain employs TRBV5-1 and TRBJ1-2; 7 nucleotides match TRBD1. The length of the CDR3 is 17 residues. The trim removed 0 bases at V and 5 bases at J, leaving 13 bases unmatched. Looked up from germline, CDR1 is SGHRS and CDR2 is YFSETQ. The CDR3 reads CASSLAPHRGEGYGYTF. The CDR3 nucleotides read TGCGCCAGCAGCTTGGCCCCCCACAGGGGCGAAGGGTATGGCTACACCTTC.

This clonotype was detected ten times or more. V and J are TRBV7-8 and TRBJ2-7; 8 nucleotides align to TRBD2. Germline V CDR1 and CDR2: SGHVS, FQNEAQ. This CDR3 is built from 13 residues. After removal of 6 bases from V and 4 bases from J, the junction contained 5 bases not matched to a gene. The CDR3 loop is CASSRSGSYEQYF. CDR3 in DNA: TGTGCCAGCAGTCGAAGCGGGAGTTACGAGCAGTACTTC. The full variable domain, in which reference TRBV7-8 and TRBJ2-7 provide the parts outside the CDR3, is GAGVSQSPRYKVAKRGQDVALRCDPISGHVSLFWYQQALGQGPEFLTYFQNEAQLDKSGLPSDRFFAERPEGSVSTLKIQRTQQEDSAVYLCASSRSGSYEQYFGPGTRLTVT.

This clonotype was seen ten or more times. This rearrangement joins TRBV29-1 to TRBJ1-1, with TRBD1 as a possible D gene (6 bases). The CDR3 loop spans 15 amino acids. Germline CDR1 and CDR2: SQVTM and ANQGSEA. Trimming removed 3 bases at V and 0 bases at J, with 14 bases between. CDR3 region: CSVDSRQVMNTEAFF. The DNA of the CDR3 is TGCAGCGTTGACTCCCGACAGGTGATGAACACTGAAGCTTTCTTT.

This clonotype was counted ten times or more. This chain connects TRBV5-1 to TRBJ2-2; D unresolved. V was cut by 0 bases and J by 6 bases, with 15 bases left in between. The CDR3 has 16 residues. In germline, CDR1 is SGHRS, CDR2 YFSETQ. The CDR3 region is CASSLGSRSIAGELFF. CDR3 DNA sequence: TGCGCCAGCAGCTTGGGGAGCAGGAGTATTGCCGGGGAGCTGTTTTTT.

There are many counts of this clonotype. The chain links TRBV12-3 or TRBV12-4 to TRBJ1-4; no definite D call. Trimming left V 7 bases short and J 12 bases short, with 18 bases between. The CDR3 is made up of 13 amino acids. The CDR3 DNA reads as TGTGCCAGCACATCCCTAGTACTGGAGGAACTGTTTTTT. It yields the protein CASTSLVLEELFF.

The chain joins TRBV5-4 to TRBJ2-1, with TRBD2 identical over 14 bases. This CDR3 is 15 amino acids long. The V and J ends lost 8 bases and 8 bases, in that order; junction bases with no gene match: 9. In germline, CDR1 is SGHNT, CDR2 YYREEE (reference sequence). The DNA of the CDR3 is TGTGCCAGGAGCCCTGGGACTAGCGGGAGCTATGAGCAGTTCTTC. It codes for CARSPGTSGSYEQFF.

The chain recombines TRBV7-2 with TRBJ1-4, with no clear D. Germline lookup yields CDR1 SGHTA and CDR2 FQGNSA. V lost 3 bases and J lost 5, with 10 bases in between. CDR3 length: 14 residues. CDR3 loop: CASSFGNGNEKLFF. Here the CDR3 DNA reads TGTGCCAGCAGCTTTGGAAATGGCAATGAAAAACTGTTTTTT.

This clonotype has a count of ten or more. This sequence joins TRBV20-1 and TRBJ2-5; 12 bases align to TRBD2. The CDR3 spans 18 residues. CDR1 DFQATT and CDR2 SNEGSKA come from the germline V gene (reference sequence). The J segment lost 3 bases and the V segment lost 1 base, leaving 12 bases of the junction unmatched. The CDR3 protein is CSARGLASGRAWEETQYF. The DNA for the CDR3 is TGCAGTGCTAGAGGATTGGCTAGCGGGAGGGCCTGGGAAGAGACCCAGTACTTC.